This TCR beta chain derives from a study of blood T cell repertoires in COVID-19. This table comes from immunoSEQ multiplex PCR, and its TCRdb copy is limited to in-frame clones, with some not included. The sample has over 300,000 clones; 88% are singletons. This TCR came from a woman in her twenties or thirties with acute COVID-19. The sample comprised PBMCs or T cells enriched from blood (not recorded which).

For the CDR3, the DNA is TGTGCCAGCAGGACCGGGACAGGGCTTGAAGCTTTCTTT. It yields the protein CASRTGTGLEAFF. The chain recombines TRBV6-5 with TRBJ1-1; 9 bases fit TRBD1. From germline, CDR1 is MNHEY and CDR2 SVGAGI. Trimming at V came to 6 bases and at J to 7 bases, leaving 6 bases not matched to a gene. The CDR3 covers 13 residues.